This T cell receptor beta chain was obtained from a study of shared clonotypes between healthy human individuals. This CDR3 is built from 17 residues. The germline CDR1 and CDR2 sequences are SGHRS and YFSETQ. The ends lost 2 bases at V and 3 bases at J; junction bases unmatched: 14. The assay was immunoSEQ multiplex PCR, and TCRdb's table has in-frame clones only and misses some. The table lists roughly 2.1 million clones, 85% to 95% of them singletons. Cells designated naive CD8 were CD45RO-negative and were positively selected for CCR7, with terminally differentiated effector memory CD45RA+ cells excluded.

The origin of this receptor is a man aged 18 to 30 in good health. Some clones in this sample may be carry-over from other donors' samples. V and J are TRBV5-1 and TRBJ2-7; 7 bases are shared with TRBD2. Sequencing used naive CD8+ T cells from PBMCs. In nucleotides, the CDR3 is TGCGCCAGCAGCTTCGGGCTAGCGGATCATTATTACTACGAGCAGTACTTC. The encoded protein is CASSFGLADHYYYEQYF.